Listed below are T cell receptor beta chains from one sample, sequenced in a study of T cell repertoires in cytomegalovirus infection. TCRdb independently ran MiXCR on the reads; one entry per CDR3 protein. This sample carries roughly 600,000 distinct CDR3 sequences, roughly 26% of them seen once, and the ten largest clones take under 8.5%. The sequenced sample consisted of CD8+ T cells from PBMCs. These receptors came from a human donor in good health (CMV status not recorded). Some clones in this sample may be carry-over from other donors' samples. Each CDR3 is given with its conserved first and last residue. D genes are given only for firm matches. Only part of the rows carry a size: once, few, many, or a class if the clone is expanded.

d_call: NA; j_call: TRBJ2-3; v_call: TRBV12-3/TRBV12-4; cdr3_length: 16; clone_size: few; cdr3_nt: TGTGCCAGCAGTCCCGGACTTGCGGACTCGATAGATACGCAGTATTTT; cdr3_aa: CASSPGLADSIDTQYF
d_call: TRBD2; j_call: TRBJ2-2; v_call: TRBV6-5; cdr3_length: 17; clone_size: many; cdr3_nt: TGTGCCAGCAGTTACTTTGGGACTAGCGGTTACACCGGGGAGCTGTTTTTT; cdr3_aa: CASSYFGTSGYTGELFF
d_call: NA; j_call: TRBJ1-4; v_call: TRBV7-2; cdr3_length: 18; clone_size: many; cdr3_nt: TGTGCCAGCAGCTTAGTGTGGGCCGCCGGGGGTTATGATGAAAAACTGTTTTTT; cdr3_aa: CASSLVWAAGGYDEKLFF
d_call: NA; j_call: TRBJ1-1; v_call: TRBV29-1; cdr3_length: 12; clone_size: few; cdr3_nt: TGCAGCGTTGTCAGGGATCACACTGAAGCTTTCTTT; cdr3_aa: CSVVRDHTEAFF
d_call: NA; j_call: TRBJ1-4; v_call: TRBV6-5; cdr3_length: 15; clone_size: NA; cdr3_nt: TGTGCCAGCAGCCGGGACGAAGGGCCGAATGAAAAACTGTTTTTT; cdr3_aa: CASSRDEGPNEKLFF
d_call: NA; j_call: TRBJ2-5; v_call: TRBV27; cdr3_length: 12; clone_size: NA; cdr3_nt: TGTGCCAGCAGCAGCGTTGGCGCTGTGCAGTACTTC; cdr3_aa: CASSSVGAVQYF
d_call: NA; j_call: TRBJ1-5; v_call: TRBV28; cdr3_length: 15; clone_size: many; cdr3_nt: TGTGCCAGCAGTCAGGACAGCTCGAGCAATCAGCCCCAGCATTTT; cdr3_aa: CASSQDSSSNQPQHF
d_call: NA; j_call: TRBJ2-7; v_call: TRBV6-1; cdr3_length: 13; clone_size: many; cdr3_nt: TGTGCGAGCAAGGCAGGGGATTCCTACGAGCAGTACTTC; cdr3_aa: CASKAGDSYEQYF
d_call: TRBD2; j_call: TRBJ2-5; v_call: TRBV27; cdr3_length: 16; clone_size: few; cdr3_nt: TGTGCCAGCAGTCCACGACTAGCGGGGGGTATAGAGACCCAGTACTTC; cdr3_aa: CASSPRLAGGIETQYF
d_call: TRBD2; j_call: TRBJ2-3; v_call: TRBV12-3/TRBV12-4; cdr3_length: 17; clone_size: once; cdr3_nt: TGTGCCAGCAGTCCATACCATGGACTAGCCCTCACAGATACGCAGTATTTT; cdr3_aa: CASSPYHGLALTDTQYF
d_call: TRBD2; j_call: TRBJ2-5; v_call: TRBV11-2; cdr3_length: 16; clone_size: NA; cdr3_nt: TGTGCCAGCAGCTCCTGGACTAGCGGGGGGGCTGAGACCCAGTACTTC; cdr3_aa: CASSSWTSGGAETQYF
d_call: TRBD2; j_call: TRBJ2-7; v_call: TRBV20-1; cdr3_length: 15; clone_size: NA; cdr3_nt: TGCAGTGCTAGAGATCCCCTAGCGGGGGGTTACGAGCAGTACTTC; cdr3_aa: CSARDPLAGGYEQYF
d_call: NA; j_call: TRBJ2-5; v_call: TRBV7-9; cdr3_length: 15; clone_size: many; cdr3_nt: TGTGCCAGCAGCCCACCCCGGGGTGGGGAAGAGACCCAGTACTTC; cdr3_aa: CASSPPRGGEETQYF
d_call: NA; j_call: TRBJ1-1; v_call: TRBV7-8; cdr3_length: 14; clone_size: NA; cdr3_nt: TGTGCCAGCAGCTTTGGGGGGGTGAACACTGAAGCTTTCTTT; cdr3_aa: CASSFGGVNTEAFF
d_call: NA; j_call: TRBJ1-1; v_call: TRBV14; cdr3_length: 15; clone_size: few; cdr3_nt: TGTGCCAGCAGCCCTTGGGGGGGGGAAAACACTGAAGCTTTCTTT; cdr3_aa: CASSPWGGENTEAFF
d_call: NA; j_call: TRBJ1-4; v_call: TRBV7-9; cdr3_length: 14; clone_size: NA; cdr3_nt: TGTGCCAGCAGCTTACACGGAGCTAATGAAAAACTGTTTTTT; cdr3_aa: CASSLHGANEKLFF
d_call: TRBD1; j_call: TRBJ2-7; v_call: TRBV19; cdr3_length: 15; clone_size: few; cdr3_nt: TGTGCCAGTAGTATAGTTGGGGACAGTAACTACGAGCAGTACTTC; cdr3_aa: CASSIVGDSNYEQYF
d_call: TRBD2; j_call: TRBJ2-5; v_call: TRBV12-3/TRBV12-4; cdr3_length: 14; clone_size: NA; cdr3_nt: TGTGCCAGCAGTCTCGGACTAGCGCTAGAGACCAAGTACTTC; cdr3_aa: CASSLGLALETKYF
d_call: TRBD1; j_call: TRBJ2-5; v_call: TRBV2; cdr3_length: 13; clone_size: NA; cdr3_nt: TGTGCCAGCACCGGGACAGCCGGGGAGACCCAGTACTTC; cdr3_aa: CASTGTAGETQYF
d_call: TRBD2; j_call: TRBJ2-4; v_call: TRBV6-5; cdr3_length: 12; clone_size: many; cdr3_nt: TGTGCCAGCAGTTTGGGGGGGAACATTCAGTACTTC; cdr3_aa: CASSLGGNIQYF
d_call: NA; j_call: TRBJ1-6; v_call: TRBV6-2/TRBV6-3; cdr3_length: 16; clone_size: few; cdr3_nt: TGTGCCAGCAGTTACTCTAACGCGGGGTTTAATTCACCCCTCCACTTT; cdr3_aa: CASSYSNAGFNSPLHF
d_call: NA; j_call: TRBJ2-1; v_call: TRBV7-9; cdr3_length: 16; clone_size: many; cdr3_nt: TGTGCCAGCAGCTTAGCGTGGGTAGCAAGATACAATGAGCAGTTCTTC; cdr3_aa: CASSLAWVARYNEQFF
d_call: NA; j_call: TRBJ2-7; v_call: TRBV6-1; cdr3_length: 14; clone_size: few; cdr3_nt: TGTGCCAGCAGTGACCGGGTGAGCTCCTACGAGCAGTACTTC; cdr3_aa: CASSDRVSSYEQYF
d_call: TRBD2; j_call: TRBJ2-1; v_call: TRBV12-3/TRBV12-4; cdr3_length: 14; clone_size: many; cdr3_nt: TGTGCCAGCTGGGAGCGGGGGTTCTACAATGAGCAGTTCTTC; cdr3_aa: CASWERGFYNEQFF
d_call: TRBD1; j_call: TRBJ1-1; v_call: TRBV7-8; cdr3_length: 13; clone_size: many; cdr3_nt: TGTGCCAGCAGTCCTGAACCGGGACAGGGGGCTTTCTTT; cdr3_aa: CASSPEPGQGAFF
d_call: NA; j_call: TRBJ1-4; v_call: TRBV14; cdr3_length: 17; clone_size: NA; cdr3_nt: TGTGCCAGCAGCCACTCCCTGGATAAAGGGATAGGAGAAAAACTGTTTTTT; cdr3_aa: CASSHSLDKGIGEKLFF
d_call: NA; j_call: TRBJ2-7; v_call: TRBV7-2; cdr3_length: 14; clone_size: many; cdr3_nt: TGTGCCAGCAGCCCTGCCCCCCGTGTCTACGAGCAGTACTTC; cdr3_aa: CASSPAPRVYEQYF
d_call: TRBD2; j_call: TRBJ2-5; v_call: TRBV7-6; cdr3_length: 15; clone_size: many; cdr3_nt: TGTGCCAGCAGCTTAGAACTAGCGCCCCAAGAGACCCAGTACTTC; cdr3_aa: CASSLELAPQETQYF
d_call: NA; j_call: TRBJ2-1; v_call: TRBV7-2; cdr3_length: 15; clone_size: NA; cdr3_nt: TGTGCCAGCAGCTGTAGCGGCAGGACTTACAATAAGCAGTTCTTC; cdr3_aa: CASSCSGRTYNKQFF
d_call: NA; j_call: TRBJ1-1; v_call: TRBV7-8; cdr3_length: 16; clone_size: many; cdr3_nt: TGTGCCAGCAGCCCTACGGCGACCACCGTGAACACTGAAGCTTTCTTT; cdr3_aa: CASSPTATTVNTEAFF
d_call: NA; j_call: TRBJ1-3; v_call: TRBV7-9; cdr3_length: 19; clone_size: many; cdr3_nt: TGTGCCAGCAGCGGCCCGGGACTGGGGCCCGAATACTCTGGAAACACCATATATTTT; cdr3_aa: CASSGPGLGPEYSGNTIYF
d_call: NA; j_call: TRBJ2-3; v_call: TRBV9; cdr3_length: 16; clone_size: NA; cdr3_nt: TGTGCCAGCAGCATTTACGGGACAAGTGACACAGATACGCAGTATTTT; cdr3_aa: CASSIYGTSDTDTQYF
d_call: NA; j_call: TRBJ2-7; v_call: TRBV6-6; cdr3_length: 17; clone_size: few; cdr3_nt: TGTGCCAGCAGTTACGGGGCCCCTTCTGGGGCCTGGAACGAGCAGTACTTC; cdr3_aa: CASSYGAPSGAWNEQYF
d_call: NA; j_call: TRBJ2-1; v_call: TRBV2; cdr3_length: 12; clone_size: many; cdr3_nt: TGTGCCAGCGAGGGGGTAGATAATGAGCAGTTCTTC; cdr3_aa: CASEGVDNEQFF
d_call: TRBD2; j_call: TRBJ2-1; v_call: TRBV19; cdr3_length: 16; clone_size: few; cdr3_nt: TGTGCCAGTAGTTGGACTAGCGGGGGGGCCCTTCATGAGCAGTTCTTC; cdr3_aa: CASSWTSGGALHEQFF
d_call: NA; j_call: TRBJ2-2; v_call: TRBV7-6; cdr3_length: 16; clone_size: many; cdr3_nt: TGTGCCAGCAGCCTCGGGACTTCTGCATTCACCGGGGAGCTGTTTTTT; cdr3_aa: CASSLGTSAFTGELFF
d_call: TRBD2; j_call: TRBJ2-3; v_call: TRBV4-2; cdr3_length: 16; clone_size: NA; cdr3_nt: TGTGCCAGCAGCCAAGAGGGACTAGCGGGGGGGCAAACGCAGTATTTT; cdr3_aa: CASSQEGLAGGQTQYF
d_call: NA; j_call: TRBJ2-5; v_call: TRBV28; cdr3_length: 14; clone_size: NA; cdr3_nt: TGTGCCAGCAGTAGAAGGGGTAGTAACGAGACCCAGTACTTC; cdr3_aa: CASSRRGSNETQYF
d_call: TRBD1; j_call: TRBJ1-1; v_call: TRBV11-2; cdr3_length: 15; clone_size: few; cdr3_nt: TGTGCCAGCAGGGGGACAGCTACCCGGGGGACTGAAGCTTTCTTT; cdr3_aa: CASRGTATRGTEAFF
d_call: NA; j_call: TRBJ2-7; v_call: TRBV12-5; cdr3_length: 16; clone_size: few; cdr3_nt: TGTGCTAGTGGTTTGGTCGGGGGACATTCGGCCTACGAGCAGTACTTC; cdr3_aa: CASGLVGGHSAYEQYF
d_call: TRBD1; j_call: TRBJ2-7; v_call: TRBV7-6; cdr3_length: 18; clone_size: NA; cdr3_nt: TGTGCCAGCAGCTTAGGCGAGGGGGACAGGGTGGCCTACTACGAGCAGTACTTC; cdr3_aa: CASSLGEGDRVAYYEQYF
d_call: TRBD1; j_call: TRBJ2-7; v_call: TRBV29-1; cdr3_length: 12; clone_size: NA; cdr3_nt: TGCAGCGCCTTCACAGGGGACTACGAGCAGTACTTC; cdr3_aa: CSAFTGDYEQYF
d_call: NA; j_call: TRBJ1-1; v_call: TRBV2; cdr3_length: 13; clone_size: many; cdr3_nt: TGTGCCAGCAGTCCCAAGACAAGAACGAAAGCTTTCTTT; cdr3_aa: CASSPKTRTKAFF
d_call: NA; j_call: TRBJ2-1; v_call: TRBV19; cdr3_length: 15; clone_size: few; cdr3_nt: TGTGCCAGTACCAAGAGGGGCCCTCCCGGCCATGAGCAGTTCTTC; cdr3_aa: CASTKRGPPGHEQFF
d_call: NA; j_call: TRBJ1-2; v_call: TRBV5-5; cdr3_length: 12; clone_size: NA; cdr3_nt: TGTGCCTCACATGTCGGCGGGGATGGCTACACCTTC; cdr3_aa: CASHVGGDGYTF
d_call: NA; j_call: TRBJ2-1; v_call: TRBV4-2; cdr3_length: 15; clone_size: NA; cdr3_nt: TGTGCCAGCGGGCCGGGGGGCCGTTCCTACAATGAGCAGTTCTTC; cdr3_aa: CASGPGGRSYNEQFF
d_call: TRBD1; j_call: TRBJ2-1; v_call: TRBV19; cdr3_length: 14; clone_size: NA; cdr3_nt: TGTGCCAGTAGTAGGACAGGGATCTACAATGAGCAGTTCTTC; cdr3_aa: CASSRTGIYNEQFF
d_call: NA; j_call: TRBJ1-1; v_call: TRBV6-8; cdr3_length: 17; clone_size: NA; cdr3_nt: TGTGCCTGCAGTCCGGTGGAGGGGCCACGTATGAACACTGAAGCTTTCTTT; cdr3_aa: CACSPVEGPRMNTEAFF
d_call: NA; j_call: TRBJ2-5; v_call: TRBV29-1; cdr3_length: 13; clone_size: many; cdr3_nt: TGCAGCGTAGCCACAGGATTCCAAGAGACCCAGTACTTC; cdr3_aa: CSVATGFQETQYF
d_call: NA; j_call: TRBJ1-6; v_call: TRBV6-2/TRBV6-3; cdr3_length: 13; clone_size: NA; cdr3_nt: TGTGCCAGCACCCAGGGGACGATAGGACCCCTCCACTTT; cdr3_aa: CASTQGTIGPLHF
d_call: NA; j_call: TRBJ2-1; v_call: TRBV20-1; cdr3_length: 13; clone_size: few; cdr3_nt: TGCAGTGCGGAGCTAGGTAGTGTCCATGAGCAGTTCTTC; cdr3_aa: CSAELGSVHEQFF
d_call: NA; j_call: TRBJ2-7; v_call: TRBV7-9; cdr3_length: 15; clone_size: NA; cdr3_nt: TGTGCCAGCAGCTTAGCGGAACGTACCCCCTACGAGCAGTACTTC; cdr3_aa: CASSLAERTPYEQYF
d_call: NA; j_call: TRBJ2-6; v_call: TRBV12-3/TRBV12-4; cdr3_length: 14; clone_size: NA; cdr3_nt: TGTGCCATTGGGACCTCCTCTGGGGCCAACGTCCTGACTTTC; cdr3_aa: CAIGTSSGANVLTF